This T cell receptor beta chain comes out of a study of immune characterization of retroperitoneal liposarcoma. Each CDR3 protein is one row after TCRdb ran MiXCR on the PCR reads. Counted here are over 9,500 distinct CDR3 sequences, 45% to 55% occurring once; the ten biggest clones make up roughly a tenth. Germline values: CDR1 MNHNS, CDR2 SASEGT. The CDR3 spans 16 residues. Trimming pared 3 bases from V and 0 bases from J, leaving 12 bases between. This clonotype was seen a handful of times. The receptor comes from a female donor with retroperitoneal liposarcoma. The genes are TRBV6-1 and TRBJ2-4; D is perhaps TRBD1 (6 bases). Sequenced: tumor tissue. The CDR3 sequence: CASSDWTVLAKNIQYF. The DNA of the CDR3 is TGTGCCAGCAGTGATTGGACAGTACTAGCCAAAAACATTCAGTACTTC.